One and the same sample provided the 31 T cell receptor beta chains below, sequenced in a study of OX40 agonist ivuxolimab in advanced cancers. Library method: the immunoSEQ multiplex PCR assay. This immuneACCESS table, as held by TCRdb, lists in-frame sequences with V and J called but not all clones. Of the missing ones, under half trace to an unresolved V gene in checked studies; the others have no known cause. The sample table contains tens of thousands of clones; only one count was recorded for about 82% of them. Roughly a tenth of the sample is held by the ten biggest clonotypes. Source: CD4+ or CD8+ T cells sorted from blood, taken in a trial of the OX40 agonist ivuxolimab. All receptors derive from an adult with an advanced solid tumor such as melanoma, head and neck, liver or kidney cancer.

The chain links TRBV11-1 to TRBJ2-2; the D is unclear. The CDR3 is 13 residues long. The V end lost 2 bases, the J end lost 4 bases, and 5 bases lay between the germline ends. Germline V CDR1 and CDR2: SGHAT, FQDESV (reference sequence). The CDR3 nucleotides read TGTGCCAGCAGCTTATACGGCACCGGGGAGCTGTTTTTT. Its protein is CASSLYGTGELFF. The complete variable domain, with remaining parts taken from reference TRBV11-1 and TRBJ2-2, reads EAEVAQSPRYKITEKSQAVAFWCDPISGHATLYWYRQILGQGPELLVQFQDESVVDDSQLPKDRFSAERLKGVDSTLKIQPAELGDSAMYLCASSLYGTGELFFGEGSRLTVL.

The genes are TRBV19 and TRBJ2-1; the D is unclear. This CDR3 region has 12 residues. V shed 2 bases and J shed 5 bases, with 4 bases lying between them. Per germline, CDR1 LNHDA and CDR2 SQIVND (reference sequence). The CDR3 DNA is TGTGCCAGTAGTATAACGGACAATGAGCAGTTCTTC. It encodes CASSITDNEQFF.

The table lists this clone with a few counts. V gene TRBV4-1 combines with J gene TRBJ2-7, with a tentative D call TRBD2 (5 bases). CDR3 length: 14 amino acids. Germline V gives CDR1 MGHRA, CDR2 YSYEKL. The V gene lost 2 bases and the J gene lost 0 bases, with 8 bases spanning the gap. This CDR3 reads CASSQPGLSYEQYF. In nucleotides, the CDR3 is TGCGCCAGCAGCCAACCCGGACTCTCCTACGAGCAGTACTTC.

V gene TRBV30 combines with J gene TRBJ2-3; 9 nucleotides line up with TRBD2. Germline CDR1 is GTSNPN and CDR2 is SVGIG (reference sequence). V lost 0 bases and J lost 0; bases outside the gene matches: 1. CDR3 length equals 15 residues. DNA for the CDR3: TGTGCCTGGAGTGTCGCGGGAGGGAGCACAGATACGCAGTATTTT. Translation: CAWSVAGGSTDTQYF.

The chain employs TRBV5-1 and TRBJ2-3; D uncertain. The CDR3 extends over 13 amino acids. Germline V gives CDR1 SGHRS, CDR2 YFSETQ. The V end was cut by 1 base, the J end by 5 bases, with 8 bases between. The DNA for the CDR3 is TGCGCCAGCAGCTTGACCCCCGGAGATACGCAGTATTTT. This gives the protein CASSLTPGDTQYF.

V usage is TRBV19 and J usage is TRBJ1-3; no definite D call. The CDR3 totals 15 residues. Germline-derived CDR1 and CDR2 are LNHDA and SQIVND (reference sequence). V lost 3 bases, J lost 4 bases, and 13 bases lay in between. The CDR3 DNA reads TGTGCCAGTAGTATTCCGAGTGGGCCGGGAAACACCATATATTTT. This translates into CASSIPSGPGNTIYF.

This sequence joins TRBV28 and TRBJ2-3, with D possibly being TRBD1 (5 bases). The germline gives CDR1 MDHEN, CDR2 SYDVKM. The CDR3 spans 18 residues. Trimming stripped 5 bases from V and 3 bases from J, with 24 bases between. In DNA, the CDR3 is TGTGCCAGCAGTCCCCTATATCGCAGGGATGAGAGGACAGATACGCAGTATTTT. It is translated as CASSPLYRRDERTDTQYF.

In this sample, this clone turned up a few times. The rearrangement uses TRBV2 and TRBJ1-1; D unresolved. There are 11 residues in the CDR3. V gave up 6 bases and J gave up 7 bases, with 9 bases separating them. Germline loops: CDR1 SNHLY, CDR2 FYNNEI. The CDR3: CASRETFEAFF. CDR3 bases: TGTGCCAGCAGGGAGACATTTGAAGCTTTCTTT.

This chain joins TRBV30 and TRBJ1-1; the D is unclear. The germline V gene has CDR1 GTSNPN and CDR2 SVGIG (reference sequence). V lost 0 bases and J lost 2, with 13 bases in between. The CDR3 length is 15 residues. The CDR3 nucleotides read TGTGCCTGGAGTGTACTGTATGGGAAAAACACTGAAGCTTTCTTT. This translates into CAWSVLYGKNTEAFF.

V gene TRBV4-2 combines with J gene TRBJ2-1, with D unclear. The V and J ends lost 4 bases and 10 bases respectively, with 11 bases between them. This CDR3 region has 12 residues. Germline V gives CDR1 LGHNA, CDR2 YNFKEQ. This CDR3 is CASSPGGREQFF. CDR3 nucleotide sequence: TGTGCCAGCAGCCCGGGCGGTAGGGAGCAGTTCTTC.

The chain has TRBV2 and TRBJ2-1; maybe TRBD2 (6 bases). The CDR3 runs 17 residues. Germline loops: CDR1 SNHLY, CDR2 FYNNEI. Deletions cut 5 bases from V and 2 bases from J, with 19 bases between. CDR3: CASSLRGGTQTYNEQFF. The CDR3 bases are TGTGCCAGCAGTTTACGAGGCGGGACCCAAACCTACAATGAGCAGTTCTTC. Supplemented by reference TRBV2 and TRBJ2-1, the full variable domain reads EPEVTQTPSHQVTQMGQEVILRCVPISNHLYFYWYRQILGQKVEFLVSFYNNEISEKSEIFDDQFSVERPDGSNFTLKIRSTKLEDSAMYFCASSLRGGTQTYNEQFFGPGTRLTVL.

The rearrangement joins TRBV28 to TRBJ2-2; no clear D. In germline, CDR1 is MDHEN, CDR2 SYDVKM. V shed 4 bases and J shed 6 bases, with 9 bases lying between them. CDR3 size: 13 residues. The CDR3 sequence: CASSYPGSGELFF. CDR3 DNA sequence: TGTGCCAGCAGTTATCCGGGCTCCGGGGAGCTGTTTTTT.

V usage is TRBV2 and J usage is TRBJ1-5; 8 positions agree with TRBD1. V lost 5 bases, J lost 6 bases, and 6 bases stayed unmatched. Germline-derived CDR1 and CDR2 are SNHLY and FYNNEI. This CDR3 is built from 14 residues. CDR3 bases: TGTGCCAGCAGTCGCGGACAGGGCTTTCAGCCCCAGCATTTT. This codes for CASSRGQGFQPQHF. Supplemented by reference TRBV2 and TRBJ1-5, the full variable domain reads EPEVTQTPSHQVTQMGQEVILRCVPISNHLYFYWYRQILGQKVEFLVSFYNNEISEKSEIFDDQFSVERPDGSNFTLKIRSTKLEDSAMYFCASSRGQGFQPQHFGDGTRLSIL.

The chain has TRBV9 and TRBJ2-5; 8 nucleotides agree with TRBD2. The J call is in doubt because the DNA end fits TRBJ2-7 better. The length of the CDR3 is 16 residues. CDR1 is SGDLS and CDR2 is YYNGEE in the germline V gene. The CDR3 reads CASSPTDSGASYEQYF. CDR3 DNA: TGTGCCAGCAGCCCCACGGATAGCGGGGCGTCCTACGAGCAGTACTTC.

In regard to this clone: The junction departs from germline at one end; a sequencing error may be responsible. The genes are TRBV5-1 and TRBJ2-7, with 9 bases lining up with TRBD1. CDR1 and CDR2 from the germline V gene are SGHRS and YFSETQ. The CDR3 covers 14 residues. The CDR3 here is CASGTGTGWNEQYF. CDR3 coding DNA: TGTGCCAGCGGAACCGGGACAGGGTGGAATGAGCAGTACTTC.

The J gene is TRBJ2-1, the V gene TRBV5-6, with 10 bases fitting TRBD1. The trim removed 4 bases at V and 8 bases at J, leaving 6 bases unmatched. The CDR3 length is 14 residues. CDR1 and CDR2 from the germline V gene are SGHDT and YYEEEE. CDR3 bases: TGTGCCAGCAGCCGGACAGGGGGTACGGATGAGCAGTTCTTC. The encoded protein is CASSRTGGTDEQFF.

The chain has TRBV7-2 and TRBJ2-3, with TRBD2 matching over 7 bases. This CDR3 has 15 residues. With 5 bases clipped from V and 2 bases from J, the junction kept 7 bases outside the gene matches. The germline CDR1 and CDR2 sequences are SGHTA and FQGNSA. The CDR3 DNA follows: TGTGCCAGCAGCCCAAGCCTAGCGGTCACAGATACGCAGTATTTT. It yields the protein CASSPSLAVTDTQYF.

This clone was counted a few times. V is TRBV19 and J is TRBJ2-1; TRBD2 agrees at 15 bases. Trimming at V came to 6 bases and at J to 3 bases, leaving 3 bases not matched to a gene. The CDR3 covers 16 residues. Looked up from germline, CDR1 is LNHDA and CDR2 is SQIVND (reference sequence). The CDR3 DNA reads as TGTGCCAGTAGGACGGGACTAGCGGGAGGCTACAATGAGCAGTTCTTC. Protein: CASRTGLAGGYNEQFF. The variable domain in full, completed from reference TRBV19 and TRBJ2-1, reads DGGITQSPKYLFRKEGQNVTLSCEQNLNHDAMYWYRQDPGQGLRLIYYSQIVNDFQKGDIAEGYSVSREKKESFPLTVTSAQKNPTAFYLCASRTGLAGGYNEQFFGPGTRLTVL.

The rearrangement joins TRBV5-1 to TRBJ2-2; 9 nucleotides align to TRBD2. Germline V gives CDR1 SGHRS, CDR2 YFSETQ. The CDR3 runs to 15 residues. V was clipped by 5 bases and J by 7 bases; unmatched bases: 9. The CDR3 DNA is TGCGCCAGCAGGGCTAGCGGGAATGGCGGCGGGGAGCTGTTTTTT. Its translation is CASRASGNGGGELFF.

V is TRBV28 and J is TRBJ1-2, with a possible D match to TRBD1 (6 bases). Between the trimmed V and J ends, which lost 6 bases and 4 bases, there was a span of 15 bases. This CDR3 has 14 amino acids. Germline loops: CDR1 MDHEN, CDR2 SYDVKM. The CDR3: CASRDSPPFYGYTF. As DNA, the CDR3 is TGTGCCAGCAGGGACAGTCCCCCCTTCTATGGCTACACCTTC.

The CDR3 loop is CASSKEGRKGGSPLHF. The CDR3, as DNA: TGTGCCAGCAGCAAAGAGGGGAGGAAGGGGGGATCACCCCTCCACTTT. The chain employs TRBV21-1 and TRBJ1-6. TRBV21-1 is a pseudogene segment. The CDR3 runs 16 residues.

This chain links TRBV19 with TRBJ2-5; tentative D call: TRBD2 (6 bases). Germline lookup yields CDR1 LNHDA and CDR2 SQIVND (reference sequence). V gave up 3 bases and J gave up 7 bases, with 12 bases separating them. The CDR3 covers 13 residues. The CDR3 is CASSINTGGTQYF. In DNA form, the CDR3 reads TGTGCCAGTAGTATTAACACCGGGGGGACCCAGTACTTC.

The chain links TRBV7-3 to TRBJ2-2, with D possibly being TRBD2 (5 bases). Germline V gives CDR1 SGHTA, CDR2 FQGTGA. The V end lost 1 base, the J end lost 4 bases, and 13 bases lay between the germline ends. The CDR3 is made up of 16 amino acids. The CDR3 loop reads CASSLRLTAGTGELFF. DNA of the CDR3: TGTGCCAGCAGCTTAAGGTTGACCGCGGGCACCGGGGAGCTGTTTTTT.

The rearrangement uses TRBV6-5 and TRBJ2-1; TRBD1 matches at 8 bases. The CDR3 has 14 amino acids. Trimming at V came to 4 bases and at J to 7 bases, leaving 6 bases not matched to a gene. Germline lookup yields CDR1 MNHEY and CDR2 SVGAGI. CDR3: CASSSLDRDNEQFF. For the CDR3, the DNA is TGTGCCAGCAGTTCCTTGGACAGGGATAATGAGCAGTTCTTC.

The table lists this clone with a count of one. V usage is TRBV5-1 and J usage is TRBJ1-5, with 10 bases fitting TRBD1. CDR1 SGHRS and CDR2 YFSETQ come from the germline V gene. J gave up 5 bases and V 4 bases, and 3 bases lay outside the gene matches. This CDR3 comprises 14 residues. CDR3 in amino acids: CASSAGTGDQPQHF. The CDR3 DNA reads TGCGCCAGCAGCGCGGGGACAGGGGATCAGCCCCAGCATTTT.

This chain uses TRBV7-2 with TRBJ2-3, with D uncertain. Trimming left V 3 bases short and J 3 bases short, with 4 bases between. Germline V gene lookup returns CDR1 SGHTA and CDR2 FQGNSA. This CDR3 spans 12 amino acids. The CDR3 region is CASSLGTDTQYF. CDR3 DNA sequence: TGTGCCAGCAGCTTGGGAACAGATACGCAGTATTTT.

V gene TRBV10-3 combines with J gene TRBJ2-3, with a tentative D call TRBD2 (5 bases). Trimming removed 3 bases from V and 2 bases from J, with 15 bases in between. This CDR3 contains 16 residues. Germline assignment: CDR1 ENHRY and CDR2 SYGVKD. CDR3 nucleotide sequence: TGTGCCATCAGTGATCTACTAGGAAAGGACACAGATACGCAGTATTTT. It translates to CAISDLLGKDTDTQYF.

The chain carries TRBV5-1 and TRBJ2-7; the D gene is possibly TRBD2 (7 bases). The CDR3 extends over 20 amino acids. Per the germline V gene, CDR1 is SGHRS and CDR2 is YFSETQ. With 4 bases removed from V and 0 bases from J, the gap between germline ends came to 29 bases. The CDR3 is CASSPGPPQGGWASSYEQYV. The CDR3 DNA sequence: TGCGCCAGCAGCCCGGGGCCCCCACAGGGAGGGTGGGCGAGCTCCTACGAGCAGTACGTC.

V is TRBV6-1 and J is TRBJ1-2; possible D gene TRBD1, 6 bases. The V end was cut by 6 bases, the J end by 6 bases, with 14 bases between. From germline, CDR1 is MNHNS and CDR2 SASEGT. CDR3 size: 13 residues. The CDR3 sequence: CASSDQGWDGYTF. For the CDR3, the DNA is TGTGCCAGCAGCGATCAGGGGTGGGATGGCTACACCTTC.

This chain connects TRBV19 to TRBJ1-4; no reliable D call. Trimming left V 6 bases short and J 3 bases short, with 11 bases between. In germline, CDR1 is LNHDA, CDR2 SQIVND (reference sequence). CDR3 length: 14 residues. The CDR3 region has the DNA TGTGCCAGTAGAGGAGGGTTAGCTAATGAAAAACTGTTTTTT. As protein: CASRGGLANEKLFF.

The CDR3 region has the DNA TGCGCCAGCATCGGTGTGACGGGAGGGCTCAATGAGCAGTTCTTC. The encoded protein is CASIGVTGGLNEQFF. The chain carries TRBV5-1 and TRBJ2-1; 8 nucleotides align to TRBD2. The CDR3 is made up of 15 amino acids. Germline loops: CDR1 SGHRS, CDR2 YFSETQ. V trimming: 6 bases; J trimming: 6 bases; junction bases outside the gene matches: 11.